This TCR beta chain was captured by sequencing in a study of blood T cell repertoires in COVID-19. Germline CDR1 reads SNHLY; CDR2 reads FYNNEI. The CDR3 is made up of 11 amino acids. V gave up 8 bases and J gave up 9 bases, with 11 bases separating them. Clones were read by immunoSEQ multiplex PCR, and TCRdb kept only the in-frame ones, dropping some. Among 250,000 to 350,000 clones listed, about nine tenths were seen once. V and J are TRBV2 and TRBJ2-1; unclear D gene. The receptor was isolated from a woman aged 60-75 years with acute or convalescent COVID-19. Sequencing was done on a sample of peripheral blood. CDR3 amino acids: CASSYSVEQFF. The CDR3 bases are TGTGCCAGCTCCTACTCTGTTGAGCAGTTCTTC. Using reference TRBV2 and TRBJ2-1 for the parts outside the CDR3, the full variable domain is EPEVTQTPSHQVTQMGQEVILRCVPISNHLYFYWYRQILGQKVEFLVSFYNNEISEKSEIFDDQFSVERPDGSNFTLKIRSTKLEDSAMYFCASSYSVEQFFGPGTRLTVL.